The clone carrying this T cell receptor beta chain was picked up many times. Indicated time point: patch test 1, 2 weeks after DPC sensitization. Treatment defined: therapeutic diphenylcyclopropenone sensitization with weekly scalp DPC. This sample is drawn from a study of human T cells and chemical hapten exposure. The CDR3 runs 14 residues. Germline V gene lookup returns CDR1 DFQATT and CDR2 SNEGSKA (reference sequence). With V trimmed by 3 bases and J by 6 bases, 8 bases remained unmatched. One entry per CDR3 protein results from TCRdb running MiXCR on the RACE reads. This sample has roughly 360,000 distinct CDR3 sequences, with approximately 4.4% found just once.

The material sequenced was whole blood, taken in connection with sensitization to the hapten diphenylcyclopropenone (DPC). This clonotype was obtained from a woman in her forties or fifties with alopecia areata. Some clones in this sample may be carry-over from other donors' samples. The V call is TRBV20-1, the J call TRBJ2-1; 7 bases fit TRBD1. The CDR3 sequence: CSASWTGPLNEQFF. CDR3 DNA: TGCAGTGCTAGTTGGACAGGACCCCTCAATGAGCAGTTCTTC.